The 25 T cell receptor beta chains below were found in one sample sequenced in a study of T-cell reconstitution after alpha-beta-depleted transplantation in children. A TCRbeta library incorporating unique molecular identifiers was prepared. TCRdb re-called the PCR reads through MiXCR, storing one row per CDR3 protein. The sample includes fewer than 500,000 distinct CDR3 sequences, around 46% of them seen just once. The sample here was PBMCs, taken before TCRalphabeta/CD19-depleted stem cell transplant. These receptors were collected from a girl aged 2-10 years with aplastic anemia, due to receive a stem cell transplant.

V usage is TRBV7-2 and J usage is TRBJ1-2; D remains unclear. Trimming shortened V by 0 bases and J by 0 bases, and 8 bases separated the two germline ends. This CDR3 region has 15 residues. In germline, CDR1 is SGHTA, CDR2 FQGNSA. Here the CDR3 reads CASSLAQTANYGYTF. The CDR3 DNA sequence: TGTGCCAGCAGCTTAGCACAGACGGCTAACTATGGCTACACCTTC.

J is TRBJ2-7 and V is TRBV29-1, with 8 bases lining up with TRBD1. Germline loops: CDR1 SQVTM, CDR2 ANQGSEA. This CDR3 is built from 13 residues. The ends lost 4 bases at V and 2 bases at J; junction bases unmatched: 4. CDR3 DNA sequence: TGCAGCGTTGGACAGGGGCCGGCCTACGAGCAGTACTTC. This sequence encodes CSVGQGPAYEQYF.

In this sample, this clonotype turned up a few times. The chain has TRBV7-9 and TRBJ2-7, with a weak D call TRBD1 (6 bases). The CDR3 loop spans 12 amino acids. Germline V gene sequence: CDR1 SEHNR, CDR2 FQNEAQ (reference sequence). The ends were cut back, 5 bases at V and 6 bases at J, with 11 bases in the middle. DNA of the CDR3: TGTGCCAGCAGCCCGGACAGAGGCGAGCAGTACTTC. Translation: CASSPDRGEQYF.

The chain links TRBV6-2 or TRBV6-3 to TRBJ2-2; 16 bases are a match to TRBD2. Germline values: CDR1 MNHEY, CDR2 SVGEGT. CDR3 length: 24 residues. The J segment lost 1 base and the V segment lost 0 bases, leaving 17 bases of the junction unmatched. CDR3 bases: TGTGCCAGCAGTTACTCGAGGGGGGGACTAGCGGGGGGGGACATAAAGAAGAACACCGGGGAGCTGTTTTTT. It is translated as CASSYSRGGLAGGDIKKNTGELFF.

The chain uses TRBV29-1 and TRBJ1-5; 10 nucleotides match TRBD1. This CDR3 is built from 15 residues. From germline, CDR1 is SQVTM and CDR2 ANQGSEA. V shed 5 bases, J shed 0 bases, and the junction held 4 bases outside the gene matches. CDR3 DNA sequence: TGCAGCGTTATAGGACAGGGGGATAGCAATCAGCCCCAGCATTTT. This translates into CSVIGQGDSNQPQHF.

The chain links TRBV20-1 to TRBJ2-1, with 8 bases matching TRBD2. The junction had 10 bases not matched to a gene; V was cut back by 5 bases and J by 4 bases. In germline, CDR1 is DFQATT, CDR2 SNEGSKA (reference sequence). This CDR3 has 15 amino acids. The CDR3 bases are TGCAGTGCTTTCGCCCGTAGCGGGAATTACAATGAGCAGTTCTTC. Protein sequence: CSAFARSGNYNEQFF.

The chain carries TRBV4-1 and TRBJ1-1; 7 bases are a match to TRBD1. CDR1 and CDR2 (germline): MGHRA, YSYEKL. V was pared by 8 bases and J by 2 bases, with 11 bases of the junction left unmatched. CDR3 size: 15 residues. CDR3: CASAARQGLNTEAFF. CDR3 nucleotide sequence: TGCGCCAGCGCGGCCCGACAGGGTCTAAACACTGAAGCTTTCTTT.

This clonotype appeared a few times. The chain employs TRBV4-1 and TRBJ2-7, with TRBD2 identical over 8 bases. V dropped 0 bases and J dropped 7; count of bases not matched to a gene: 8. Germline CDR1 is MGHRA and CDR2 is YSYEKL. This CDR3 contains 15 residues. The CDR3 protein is CASSQEGAGAREQYF. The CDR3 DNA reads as TGCGCCAGCAGCCAAGAAGGAGCGGGGGCGAGGGAGCAGTACTTC.

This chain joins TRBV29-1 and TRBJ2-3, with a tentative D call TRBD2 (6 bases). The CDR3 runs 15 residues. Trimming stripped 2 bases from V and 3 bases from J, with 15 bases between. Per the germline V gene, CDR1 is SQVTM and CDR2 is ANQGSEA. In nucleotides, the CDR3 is TGCAGCGTTGAATCCCACGGGGGAAGAACAGATACGCAGTATTTT. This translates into CSVESHGGRTDTQYF.

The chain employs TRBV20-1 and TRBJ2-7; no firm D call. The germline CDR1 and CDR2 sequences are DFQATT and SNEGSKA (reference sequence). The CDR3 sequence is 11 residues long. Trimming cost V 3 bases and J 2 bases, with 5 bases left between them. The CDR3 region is CSASTTYEQYF. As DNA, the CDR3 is TGCAGTGCTAGTACGACCTACGAGCAGTACTTC.

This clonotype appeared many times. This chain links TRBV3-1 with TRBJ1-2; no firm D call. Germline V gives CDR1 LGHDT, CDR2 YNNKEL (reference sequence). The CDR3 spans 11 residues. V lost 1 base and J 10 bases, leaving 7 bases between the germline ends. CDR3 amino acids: CASSQAGPYTF. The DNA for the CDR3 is TGTGCCAGCAGCCAAGCAGGACCCTACACCTTC.

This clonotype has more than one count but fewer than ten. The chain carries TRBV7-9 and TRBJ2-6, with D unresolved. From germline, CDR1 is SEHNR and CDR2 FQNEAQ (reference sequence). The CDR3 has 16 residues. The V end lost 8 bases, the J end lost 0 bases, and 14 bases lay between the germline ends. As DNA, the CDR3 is TGTGCCAGCGGCCCTGGGCTCCTCTCTGGGGCCAACGTCCTGACTTTC. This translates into CASGPGLLSGANVLTF.

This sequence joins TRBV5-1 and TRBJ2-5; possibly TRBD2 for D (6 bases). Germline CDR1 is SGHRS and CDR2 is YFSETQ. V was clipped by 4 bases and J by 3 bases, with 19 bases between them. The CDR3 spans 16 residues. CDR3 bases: TGCGCCAGCAGCCCACCCGCGGTCGGGAGAGAAGAGACCCAGTACTTC. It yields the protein CASSPPAVGREETQYF.

This chain's CDR3 is CASSSSAGGPYNEQFF. CDR3 sequence (DNA): TGTGCCAGCAGCTCTTCAGCGGGGGGGCCCTACAATGAGCAGTTCTTC. V and J are TRBV21-1 and TRBJ2-1; TRBD2, as called in the table, went unchecked against the DNA. TRBV21-1 is flagged as a pseudogene. CDR3 length: 16 residues.

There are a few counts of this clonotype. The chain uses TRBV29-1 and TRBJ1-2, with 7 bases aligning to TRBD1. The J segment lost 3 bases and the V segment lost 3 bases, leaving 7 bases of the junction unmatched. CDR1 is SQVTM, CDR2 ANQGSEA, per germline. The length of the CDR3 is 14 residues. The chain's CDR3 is CSVEAFGQDYGYTF. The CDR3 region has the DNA TGCAGCGTTGAGGCCTTTGGACAGGACTATGGCTACACCTTC.

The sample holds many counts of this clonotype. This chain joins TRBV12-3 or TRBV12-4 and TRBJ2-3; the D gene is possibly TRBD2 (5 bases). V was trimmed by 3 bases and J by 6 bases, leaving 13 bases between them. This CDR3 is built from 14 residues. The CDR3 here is CASSLSGEEDTQYF. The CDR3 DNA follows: TGTGCCAGCAGTTTGAGCGGAGAGGAGGATACGCAGTATTTT.

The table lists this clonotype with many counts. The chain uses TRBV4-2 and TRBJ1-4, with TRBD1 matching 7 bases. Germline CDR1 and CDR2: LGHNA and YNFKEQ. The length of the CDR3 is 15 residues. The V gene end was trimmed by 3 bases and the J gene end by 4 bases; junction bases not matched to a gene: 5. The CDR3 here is CASSQKGARNEKLFF. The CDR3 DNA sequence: TGTGCCAGCAGCCAGAAGGGGGCGCGTAATGAAAAACTGTTTTTT.

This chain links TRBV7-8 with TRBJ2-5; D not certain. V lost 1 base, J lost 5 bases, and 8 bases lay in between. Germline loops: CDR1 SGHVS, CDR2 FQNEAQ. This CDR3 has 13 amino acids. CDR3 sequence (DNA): TGTGCCAGCAGCTTAGACATTTCTGAGACCCAGTACTTC. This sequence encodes CASSLDISETQYF.

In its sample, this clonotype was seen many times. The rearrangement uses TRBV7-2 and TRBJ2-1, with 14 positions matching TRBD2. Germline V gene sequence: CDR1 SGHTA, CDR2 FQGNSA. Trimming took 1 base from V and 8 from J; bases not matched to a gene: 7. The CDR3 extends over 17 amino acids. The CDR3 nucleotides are TGTGCCAGCAGCTTAGGGGCGACTAGCGGGAGGGCCTATGAGCAGTTCTTC. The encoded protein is CASSLGATSGRAYEQFF.

CDR3: CASSFGKYNEQFF. The CDR3 region has the DNA TGCGCCAGCAGCTTTGGGAAGTACAATGAGCAGTTCTTC. This rearrangement joins TRBV5-1 to TRBJ2-1; D gene ambiguous. Trimming took off 2 bases at V and 4 bases at J, with 7 bases between the two ends. Germline V gene data show CDR1 as SGHRS and CDR2 as YFSETQ. This CDR3 comprises 13 residues.

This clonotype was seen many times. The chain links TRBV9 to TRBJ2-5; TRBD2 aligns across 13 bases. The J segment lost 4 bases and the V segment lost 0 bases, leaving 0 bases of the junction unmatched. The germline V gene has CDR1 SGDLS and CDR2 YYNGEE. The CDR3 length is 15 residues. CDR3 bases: TGTGCCAGCAGCGTAGGGACTAGCGGGAGAGAGACCCAGTACTTC. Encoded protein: CASSVGTSGRETQYF.

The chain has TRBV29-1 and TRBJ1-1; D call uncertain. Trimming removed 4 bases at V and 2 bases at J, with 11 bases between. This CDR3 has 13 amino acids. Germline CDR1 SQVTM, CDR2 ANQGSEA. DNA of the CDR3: TGCAGCGTTGCCTTGGGATTCAACACTGAAGCTTTCTTT. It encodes CSVALGFNTEAFF.

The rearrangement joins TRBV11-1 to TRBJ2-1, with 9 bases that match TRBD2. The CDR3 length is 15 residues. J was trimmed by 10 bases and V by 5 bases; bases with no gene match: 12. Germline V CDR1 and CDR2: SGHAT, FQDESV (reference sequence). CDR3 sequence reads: CASSPAGGMGGEQFF. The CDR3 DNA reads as TGTGCCAGCAGCCCAGCGGGAGGCATGGGTGGAGAGCAGTTCTTC.

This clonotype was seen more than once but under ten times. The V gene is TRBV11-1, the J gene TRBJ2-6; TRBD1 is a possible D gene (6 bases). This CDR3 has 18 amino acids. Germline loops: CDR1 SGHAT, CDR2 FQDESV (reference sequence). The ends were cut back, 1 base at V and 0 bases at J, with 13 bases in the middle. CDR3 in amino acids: CASSLGPPGVSGANVLTF. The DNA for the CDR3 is TGTGCCAGCAGCTTAGGGCCCCCAGGGGTCTCTGGGGCCAACGTCCTGACTTTC. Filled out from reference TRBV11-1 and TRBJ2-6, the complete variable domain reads EAEVAQSPRYKITEKSQAVAFWCDPISGHATLYWYRQILGQGPELLVQFQDESVVDDSQLPKDRFSAERLKGVDSTLKIQPAELGDSAMYLCASSLGPPGVSGANVLTFGAGSRLTVL.

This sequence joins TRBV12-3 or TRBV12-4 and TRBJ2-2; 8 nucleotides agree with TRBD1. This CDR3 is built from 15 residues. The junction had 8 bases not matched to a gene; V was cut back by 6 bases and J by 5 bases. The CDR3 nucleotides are TGTGCCAGCAGCACCAGACAGGGGCAGACCGGGGAGCTGTTTTTT. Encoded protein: CASSTRQGQTGELFF.